Shown below are 29 T cell receptor beta chains from a single sample sequenced in a study of somatic mutations in cytotoxic T cells in rheumatoid arthritis. Sequencing used immunoSEQ multiplex PCR; TCRdb keeps in-frame clones, though not all of them. The repertoire has approximately 12,000 clones, approximately 80% of them found once; the top ten carry 13% to 15%. The sequenced sample consisted of CD8+ T cells sorted from blood. The receptor source for this set is a man aged 45-60 years in good health.

This clone was observed a handful of times. This chain connects TRBV7-9 to TRBJ2-1; D is undetermined. The CDR3 has 15 residues. The ends were cut back, 5 bases at V and 3 bases at J, with 14 bases in the middle. The germline V gene has CDR1 SEHNR and CDR2 FQNEAQ (reference sequence). The CDR3 region is CASSAVVGLYNEQFF. DNA for the CDR3: TGTGCCAGCAGCGCGGTGGTCGGGCTCTACAATGAGCAGTTCTTC.

This chain uses TRBV5-8 with TRBJ2-7, with D possibly matching TRBD1 (5 bases). Germline V gene data show CDR1 as SGHTS and CDR2 as YDEGEE. The CDR3 consists of 11 residues. V gave up 5 bases and J gave up 3 bases, with 6 bases separating them. CDR3 amino acids: CASRGDYEQYV. CDR3 sequence (DNA): TGTGCCAGCAGAGGGGACTACGAGCAGTACGTC.

The chain couples TRBV5-1 to TRBJ2-2; D remains ambiguous. Germline V gene sequence: CDR1 SGHRS, CDR2 YFSETQ. The CDR3 has 15 residues. The V end was cut by 4 bases, the J end by 1 base, with 11 bases between. The CDR3 region has the DNA TGCGCCAGCAGCCCCGCCCAGGTGAACACCGGGGAGCTGTTTTTT. Protein product: CASSPAQVNTGELFF.

The chain recombines TRBV6-1 with TRBJ2-2; either TRBD1 or TRBD2 may fit D (5 bases each). Trimming shortened V by 3 bases and J by 4 bases, and 15 bases separated the two germline ends. The CDR3 sequence is 16 residues long. Germline V gene data show CDR1 as MNHNS and CDR2 as SASEGT. The CDR3 DNA sequence: TGTGCCAGCAGTGAGGGACCCCTCGTCAGCACCGGGGAGCTGTTTTTT. Protein product: CASSEGPLVSTGELFF.

The rearrangement uses TRBV2 and TRBJ2-7, with D perhaps TRBD1 (6 bases). Trimming removed 5 bases from V and 2 bases from J, with 13 bases in between. The germline CDR1 and CDR2 sequences are SNHLY and FYNNEI. This CDR3 contains 14 residues. CDR3 amino acids: CASSYRDIPYEQYV. The CDR3 region has the DNA TGTGCCAGCAGTTACCGGGACATACCCTACGAGCAGTACGTC.

The chain links TRBV5-5 to TRBJ2-1; D ambiguous. Trimming took off 0 bases at V and 5 bases at J, with 6 bases between the two ends. The CDR3 covers 13 residues. Germline V gene data show CDR1 as SGHKS and CDR2 as YYEKEE (reference sequence). The CDR3 loop reads CASSLVPNNEQFF. CDR3 coding DNA: TGTGCCAGCAGCTTGGTTCCTAACAATGAGCAGTTCTTC.

The chain links TRBV6-1 to TRBJ2-2; D call uncertain. CDR1 is MNHNS, CDR2 SASEGT, per germline. This CDR3 is built from 17 residues. Between the trimmed V and J ends, which lost 4 bases and 4 bases, there was a span of 19 bases. In DNA, the CDR3 is TGTGCCAGCAGTGGGCTGGGTGTCACATCCGGCACCGGGGAGCTGTTTTTT. Amino acids: CASSGLGVTSGTGELFF.

This clone has only one observation. This chain links TRBV7-9 with TRBJ2-1, with D perhaps matching TRBD1 or TRBD2 (5 bases each). Germline-derived CDR1 and CDR2 are SEHNR and FQNEAQ (reference sequence). The CDR3 totals 12 residues. V was shortened by 8 bases and J by 4 bases, with 9 bases between the two germline ends. This CDR3 reads CASGGVYNEQFF. Here the CDR3 DNA reads TGTGCCAGCGGGGGAGTTTACAATGAGCAGTTCTTC.

V gene TRBV10-3 combines with J gene TRBJ2-5, with 8 bases lining up with TRBD1. V dropped 0 bases and J dropped 4; count of bases not matched to a gene: 16. The CDR3 covers 19 residues. Germline V gene lookup returns CDR1 ENHRY and CDR2 SYGVKD. CDR3 sequence: CAISESTKMGTGTTETQYF. The CDR3 DNA reads as TGTGCCATCAGTGAGTCGACGAAGATGGGGACAGGAACTACAGAGACCCAGTACTTC.

V usage is TRBV28 and J usage is TRBJ2-7; 8 nucleotides line up with TRBD1. The germline gives CDR1 MDHEN, CDR2 SYDVKM. CDR3 length equals 15 residues. The V and J ends lost 4 bases and 3 bases, in that order; junction bases with no gene match: 8. This chain's CDR3 is CASSSGQGDLYEQYV. The CDR3 nucleotides read TGTGCCAGCAGTTCTGGACAGGGCGACCTCTACGAGCAGTACGTC.

The chain joins TRBV7-6 to TRBJ2-5, with D possibly being TRBD2 (5 bases). Trimming took 2 bases from V and 3 from J, leaving 13 bases between them. Germline V CDR1 and CDR2: SGHVS, FNYEAQ. This CDR3 is built from 15 residues. CDR3 coding DNA: TGTGCCAGCAGCTTAAATTTCGGGATTAAAGAGACCCAGTACTTC. Translation gives CASSLNFGIKETQYF.

The V call is TRBV4-2, the J call TRBJ1-3; D not resolved. The ends were cut back, 2 bases at V and 4 bases at J, with 3 bases in the middle. The germline gives CDR1 LGHNA, CDR2 YNFKEQ. There are 12 residues in the CDR3. The CDR3 bases are TGTGCCAGCAGCCAATACGGAAACACCATATATTTT. As protein: CASSQYGNTIYF.

The rearrangement joins TRBV6-5 to TRBJ1-5; D remains unclear. Germline V CDR1 and CDR2: MNHEY, SVGAGI. Trimming took 9 bases from V and 5 from J, leaving 20 bases between them. The CDR3 consists of 15 residues. The CDR3 here is CASSEGQGIYQPQHF. The CDR3 region has the DNA TGTGCCAGTTCCGAGGGTCAAGGGATATATCAGCCCCAGCATTTT.

V is TRBV7-6 and J is TRBJ2-1; unclear D gene. There are 15 residues in the CDR3. Germline CDR1 SGHVS, CDR2 FNYEAQ. V gave up 1 base and J gave up 2 bases, with 9 bases separating them. CDR3 nucleotides: TGTGCCAGCAGCTTAGTCGCCGGTGCCTACAATGAGCAGTTCTTC. It translates to CASSLVAGAYNEQFF. Full variable domain (missing parts from reference TRBV7-6 and TRBJ2-1): GAGVSQSPRYKVTKRGQDVALRCDPISGHVSLYWYRQALGQGPEFLTYFNYEAQQDKSGLPNDRFSAERPEGSISTLTIQRTEQRDSAMYRCASSLVAGAYNEQFFGPGTRLTVL.

V is TRBV25-1 and J is TRBJ2-3; D is possibly TRBD1 (6 bases). This CDR3 spans 14 amino acids. V was pared by 6 bases and J by 1 base, with 11 bases between. Germline V gene lookup returns CDR1 MGHDK and CDR2 SYGVNS. CDR3 coding DNA: TGTGCCAGCAGAAGGGGGAGTGGCACAGATACGCAGTATTTT. It translates to CASRRGSGTDTQYF.

The chain employs TRBV2 and TRBJ2-1; tentative D call: TRBD2 (5 bases). Trimming took 10 bases from V and 6 from J, leaving 19 bases between them. The germline V gene has CDR1 SNHLY and CDR2 FYNNEI. CDR3 length: 14 amino acids. The DNA of the CDR3 is TGTGCCATAATAGGAGGACCAGCCAGCAATGAGCAGTTCTTC. Translation: CAIIGGPASNEQFF.

As for this clone: Within the sample, other DNA sequences also encode this same CDR3. This chain joins TRBV6-5 and TRBJ2-4; weak D call: TRBD2 (7 bases). The germline V gene has CDR1 MNHEY and CDR2 SVGAGI. The CDR3 loop spans 14 amino acids. Trimming removed 5 bases from V and 6 bases from J, with 14 bases in between. The CDR3 loop reads CASSLVGGGNIQYF. The CDR3 DNA follows: TGTGCCAGCAGTCTGGTGGGAGGGGGAAACATTCAGTACTTC.

The CDR3 region has the DNA TGTGCCAGCAGCTTGGCCGGGCAGGTCTTCGAGCAGTACTTC. Translating gives CASSLAGQVFEQYF. This chain joins TRBV5-5 and TRBJ2-7; D gene unclear. From germline, CDR1 is SGHKS and CDR2 YYEKEE (reference sequence). The V and J ends lost 0 bases and 6 bases respectively, with 13 bases between them. The CDR3 contains 14 residues.

The chain carries TRBV19 and TRBJ2-7, with 10 bases aligning to TRBD1. V was pared by 6 bases and J by 2 bases, with 4 bases of the junction left unmatched. Germline-derived CDR1 and CDR2 are LNHDA and SQIVND (reference sequence). CDR3 length equals 14 residues. CDR3 in DNA: TGTGCCAGTAGCCCGGGACAGGGGCCCTACGAGCAGTACTTC. Residues: CASSPGQGPYEQYF.

This chain uses TRBV19 with TRBJ2-5; D gene unclear. Trimming shortened V by 3 bases and J by 1 base, and 6 bases separated the two germline ends. CDR1 and CDR2 from the germline V gene are LNHDA and SQIVND (reference sequence). The length of the CDR3 is 13 residues. This CDR3 reads CASSIFFQETQYF. CDR3 DNA sequence: TGTGCCAGTAGTATTTTCTTCCAAGAGACCCAGTACTTC.

The chain is built from TRBV19 and TRBJ2-7; D might be TRBD2 (5 bases). The V and J ends lost 1 base and 0 bases respectively, with 7 bases between them. The germline gives CDR1 LNHDA, CDR2 SQIVND (reference sequence). CDR3 size: 14 residues. The CDR3 DNA sequence: TGTGCCAGTAGTATAGCCGCGGGCTCCTACGAGCAGTACGTC. It encodes CASSIAAGSYEQYV.

V and J are TRBV5-1 and TRBJ2-2; TRBD1 matches 10 bases. The CDR3 has 18 amino acids. CDR1 and CDR2 (germline): SGHRS, YFSETQ. V lost 3 bases and J lost 1; bases outside the gene matches: 9. This chain's CDR3 is CASSSPGQGLENTGELFF. The CDR3, as DNA: TGCGCCAGCAGCTCTCCGGGACAGGGGTTAGAGAACACCGGGGAGCTGTTTTTT.

The rearrangement uses TRBV11-3 and TRBJ2-1; D gene unclear. In germline, CDR1 is SGHNT, CDR2 YENEEA. The CDR3 has 12 amino acids. Trimming removed 3 bases from V and 8 bases from J, with 8 bases in between. CDR3 bases: TGTGCCAGCAGCTTCAATACCCATGAGCAGTTCTTC. It is translated as CASSFNTHEQFF.

The chain couples TRBV30 to TRBJ1-4, with 8 bases matching TRBD1. Germline V gives CDR1 GTSNPN, CDR2 SVGIG (reference sequence). The trim removed 3 bases at V and 8 bases at J, leaving 8 bases unmatched. The CDR3 extends over 14 amino acids. CDR3 amino acids: CAWRSGTGVEKLFF. The CDR3 coding sequence is TGTGCCTGGAGATCTGGGACAGGTGTAGAAAAACTGTTTTTT.

The chain joins TRBV9 to TRBJ2-7; D ambiguous. Germline assignment: CDR1 SGDLS and CDR2 YYNGEE. The V end lost 0 bases, the J end lost 3 bases, and 13 bases lay between the germline ends. This CDR3 contains 15 residues. CDR3 residues: CASSVGGVTGYEQYF. The CDR3 DNA reads TGTGCCAGCAGCGTAGGTGGTGTGACTGGCTACGAGCAGTACTTC.

The chain is built from TRBV6-1 and TRBJ2-1; TRBD1 or TRBD2 may be the D gene (6 bases each). The V and J ends lost 1 base and 5 bases respectively, with 9 bases between them. CDR3 length: 14 residues. Germline lookup yields CDR1 MNHNS and CDR2 SASEGT. Here the CDR3 reads CASSEGGANNEQFF. The CDR3 DNA reads TGTGCCAGCAGTGAAGGGGGGGCAAACAATGAGCAGTTCTTC.

The chain has TRBV4-1 and TRBJ2-1; 13 bases fit TRBD2. Germline lookup yields CDR1 MGHRA and CDR2 YSYEKL. There are 20 residues in the CDR3. The junction had 17 bases not matched to a gene; V was cut back by 4 bases and J by 5 bases. CDR3: CASSPETHVPGLAGDNEQFF. CDR3 sequence (DNA): TGCGCCAGCAGCCCCGAAACCCACGTGCCCGGACTAGCGGGAGACAATGAGCAGTTCTTC.

This chain connects TRBV5-1 to TRBJ2-7; D may be TRBD1 (6 bases). The germline V gene encodes CDR1 SGHRS and CDR2 YFSETQ. Trimming cost V 2 bases and J 3 bases, with 9 bases left between them. The CDR3 runs to 13 residues. The CDR3 protein is CASSFGQNYEQYV. The CDR3 DNA sequence: TGCGCCAGCAGCTTTGGACAGAACTACGAGCAGTACGTC.

This sequence joins TRBV2 and TRBJ2-2; 11 bases map to TRBD2. Germline V gene lookup returns CDR1 SNHLY and CDR2 FYNNEI. The length of the CDR3 is 16 residues. The junction had 6 bases not matched to a gene; V was cut back by 7 bases and J by 2 bases. The CDR3 region has the DNA TGTGCCAGCAACTTAGCGGGAGGGCCTAACACCGGGGAGCTGTTTTTT. Protein sequence: CASNLAGGPNTGELFF.